This is a list of T cell receptor beta chains from one sample in a study of shared clonotypes between healthy human individuals. The data were produced by immunoSEQ multiplex PCR, yet TCRdb's version contains in-frame clones alone and is incomplete. The table has approximately 1.1 million clones, 70% to 80% seen once. The sample taken for sequencing was memory CD4+ T cells from PBMCs. The receptors stem from a man aged 18 to 30 in good health. Some clones in this sample may be carry-over from other donors' samples. Each CDR3 is given with its conserved first and last residue. A D gene is named only where the DNA matches it firmly. Clone size is shown for a subset of rows, as once, few, many or a class of expanded clone.

j_gene	v_gene	abundance	d_gene	CDR3nt	CDR3aa
TRBJ2-7	TRBV19	-	-	TGTGCCCTCTCCAACGTCGACGAGCAGTACTTC	CALSNVDEQYF
TRBJ2-5	TRBV4-2	-	TRBD1	TGTGCCAGCAGCCCAGGGTCTGACAGGGATGCTGTGGAGACCCAGTACTTC	CASSPGSDRDAVETQYF
TRBJ2-7	TRBV27	-	TRBD1	TGTGCCAGCTCGTGGGACAGACGGAGCTACGAGCAGTACTTC	CASSWDRRSYEQYF
TRBJ2-5	TRBV5-6	-	-	TGTGCCAGCAGCCGCTCGGGGCGGCAAGAGACCCAGTACTTC	CASSRSGRQETQYF
TRBJ1-1	TRBV5-1	-	TRBD1	TGCGCCAGCAGCGCTCTACAGGGGACTGAAGCTTTCTTT	CASSALQGTEAFF
TRBJ2-3	TRBV7-2	once	TRBD2	TGTGCCAGCAGCTTGGTCGGGACTAGCGGGAGGGCCAGAGATACGCAGTATTTT	CASSLVGTSGRARDTQYF
TRBJ2-3	TRBV5-5	-	-	TGTGCCAGCAGCTTGGGGGGACTGAGCACAGATACGCAGTATTTT	CASSLGGLSTDTQYF
TRBJ1-2	TRBV6-6	-	TRBD1	TGTGCCAGCAGTATTTTCGGGACAGGGGAAGGCTACACCTTC	CASSIFGTGEGYTF
TRBJ1-1	TRBV5-4	-	-	TGTGCCAGCAGCTTCCCAGAATCATCTGAAGCTTTCTTT	CASSFPESSEAFF
TRBJ2-7	TRBV11-2	-	TRBD1	TGTGCCAGCAGCTCACTAAAGGGGGCGGACGGTTACGAGCAGTACTTC	CASSSLKGADGYEQYF
TRBJ1-5	TRBV19	-	-	TGTGCCAGTAGTCCCATAGACTACAATCAGCCCCAGCATTTT	CASSPIDYNQPQHF
TRBJ1-2	TRBV27	-	-	TGTGCCAGCAGTTTAAAAGGCTACACCTTC	CASSLKGYTF
TRBJ2-1	TRBV2	-	TRBD2	TGTGCCAGCAGTGAAACCCTAGCGGGATTTAGTGAGCAGTTCTTC	CASSETLAGFSEQFF
TRBJ2-3	TRBV14	many	-	TGTGCCAGCAGCCTGCACCAACAGGGTGGGAGAGCAGATACGCAGTATTTT	CASSLHQQGGRADTQYF
TRBJ1-2	TRBV5-1	-	-	TGCGCCAGCAGCTTGGATCCAGGGAGTTCCTATGGCTACACCTTC	CASSLDPGSSYGYTF
TRBJ2-6	TRBV9	-	-	TGTGCCAGCAGCGGCTCTGGGGCCAACGTCCTGACTTTC	CASSGSGANVLTF
TRBJ2-5	TRBV20-1	-	-	TGCAGTGTCCGACAGCAAGAGACCCAGTACTTC	CSVRQQETQYF
TRBJ1-4	TRBV29-1	-	TRBD1	TGCAGCGTACCGGACAGGGGAGGCCCCTATGGACTGTTTTTT	CSVPDRGGPYGLFF
TRBJ1-2	TRBV15	-	-	TGTGCCACCAGCATGGATTCATACTATGGCTACACCTTC	CATSMDSYYGYTF
TRBJ2-3	TRBV7-6	-	-	TGTGCCAGCAGCTCCCCTTTGGCAGCGGAGACGCAGTATTTT	CASSSPLAAETQYF
TRBJ1-3	TRBV6-1	-	-	TGTGCCAGCACGGGAAACACCATATATTTT	CASTGNTIYF
TRBJ2-7	TRBV23-1	-	-	TGCGCCAGCAGTCAATCTCCCGTTAGACAGAAAAAACCCTACGAGCAGTACTTC	CASSQSPVRQKKPYEQYF
TRBJ2-5	TRBV14	few	TRBD2	TGTGCCAGCAGCCAAGATTTCGGACTAGCGGGAGGGTCTCGAGAGACCCAGTACTTC	CASSQDFGLAGGSRETQYF
TRBJ2-2	TRBV5-1	-	TRBD2	TGCGCCAGCAGCTCCGGGAATGGACTAGGAGGGGAGCTGTTTTTT	CASSSGNGLGGELFF
TRBJ2-7	TRBV5-1	few	-	TGCGCCAGCAGCTTGGATAGGATGTTAGGCGAGCAGTACTTC	CASSLDRMLGEQYF
TRBJ1-5	TRBV5-1	-	-	TGCGCCAGCAGCTTGGGGGGTGATCAGCCCCAGCATTTT	CASSLGGDQPQHF
TRBJ2-7	TRBV30	-	TRBD2	TGTGCCTGGACCCCTGGGAGGGGCAGTTTCTACGAGCAGTACTTC	CAWTPGRGSFYEQYF
TRBJ1-2	TRBV10-1	few	-	TGCGCCAGCAGTGACCCACTCCCGTATGGCAACTATGGCTACACCTTC	CASSDPLPYGNYGYTF
TRBJ1-5	TRBV2	-	TRBD1	TGTGCCAGCAGTGTTAACTGGGACAGGAATCAGCCCCAGCATTTT	CASSVNWDRNQPQHF
TRBJ2-5	TRBV5-6	-	TRBD1	TGTGCCAGCAGCATACGGACAGGGGGGCAAGAGACCCAGTACTTC	CASSIRTGGQETQYF
TRBJ2-7	TRBV28	-	TRBD2	TGTGCCAGCAGTCCTCCGGGGGGTGAGCAGTACTTC	CASSPPGGEQYF
TRBJ2-1	TRBV6-5	-	-	TGTGCCAGCATCGGACCCGGACGGAAGGACAATGAGCAGTTCTTC	CASIGPGRKDNEQFF
TRBJ1-2	TRBV7-9	-	TRBD1	TGTGCCAGCAGCTTGCAGGGGGCGCGCGATGGCTACACCTTC	CASSLQGARDGYTF
TRBJ2-3	TRBV5-4	-	TRBD1	TGTGCCAGCAGCCTAATGACAGGGGGGAGCACAGATACGCAGTATTTT	CASSLMTGGSTDTQYF
TRBJ2-3	TRBV6-1	-	-	TGTGCCAGCATAACAGCGGGCACAGATACGCAGTATTTT	CASITAGTDTQYF
TRBJ1-2	TRBV9	-	TRBD1	TGTGCCAGCAGCCCAAAGGGACAGGGTGGCTATGGCTACACCTTC	CASSPKGQGGYGYTF
TRBJ1-2	TRBV11-2	-	-	TGTGCCAGCAGTCAAGGGGCCAACTATGGCTACACCTTC	CASSQGANYGYTF
TRBJ2-3	TRBV7-9	once	TRBD1	TGTGCCAGCAGCTTAGTCGGGACAGCCCTTTCTAGCACAGATACGCAGTATTTT	CASSLVGTALSSTDTQYF
TRBJ1-6	TRBV30	-	-	TGTGCCTGGAGCCTTCAGGACTCACCCCTCCACTTT	CAWSLQDSPLHF